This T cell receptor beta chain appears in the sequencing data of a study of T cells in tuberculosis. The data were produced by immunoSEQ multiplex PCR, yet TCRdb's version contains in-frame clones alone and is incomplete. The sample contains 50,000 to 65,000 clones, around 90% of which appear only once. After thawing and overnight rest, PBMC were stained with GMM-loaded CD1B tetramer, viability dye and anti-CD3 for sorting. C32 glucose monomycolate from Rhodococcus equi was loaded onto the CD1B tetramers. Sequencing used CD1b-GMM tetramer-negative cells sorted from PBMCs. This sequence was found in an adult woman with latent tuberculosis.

This CDR3 is CASSPRGAFPDTQYF. DNA of the CDR3: TGTGCCAGCAGCCCCCGCGGGGCATTTCCAGATACGCAGTATTTT. The V gene is TRBV9, the J gene TRBJ2-3; perhaps TRBD2 as D (6 bases). V lost 4 bases to trimming and J lost 4 bases, with 16 bases between them. Per germline, CDR1 SGDLS and CDR2 YYNGEE. The CDR3 consists of 15 residues.